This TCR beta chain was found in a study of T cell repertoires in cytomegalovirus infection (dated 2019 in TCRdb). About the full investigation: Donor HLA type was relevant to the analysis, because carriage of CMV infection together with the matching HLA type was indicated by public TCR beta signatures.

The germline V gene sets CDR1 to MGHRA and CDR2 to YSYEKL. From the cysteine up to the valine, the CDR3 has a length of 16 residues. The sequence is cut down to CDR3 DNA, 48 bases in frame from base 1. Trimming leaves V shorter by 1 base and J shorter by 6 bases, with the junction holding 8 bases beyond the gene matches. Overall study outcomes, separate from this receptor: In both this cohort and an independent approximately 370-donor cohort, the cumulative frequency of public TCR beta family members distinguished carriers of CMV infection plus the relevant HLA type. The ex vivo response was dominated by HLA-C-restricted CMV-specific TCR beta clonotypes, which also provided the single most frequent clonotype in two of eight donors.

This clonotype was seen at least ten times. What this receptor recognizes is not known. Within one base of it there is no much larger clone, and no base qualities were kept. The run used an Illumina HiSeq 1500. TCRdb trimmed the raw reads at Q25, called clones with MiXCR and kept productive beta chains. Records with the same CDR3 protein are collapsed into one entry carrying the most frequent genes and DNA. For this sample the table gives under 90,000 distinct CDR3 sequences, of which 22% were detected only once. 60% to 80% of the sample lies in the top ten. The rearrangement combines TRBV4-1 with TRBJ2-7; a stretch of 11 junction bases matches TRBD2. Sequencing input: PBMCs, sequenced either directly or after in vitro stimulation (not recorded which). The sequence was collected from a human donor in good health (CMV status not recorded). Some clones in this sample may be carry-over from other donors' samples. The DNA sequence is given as TGCGCCAGCAGCCAAGCGATTAGCGGGAGGGCTTGCGAGCAGTACGTC. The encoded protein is CASSQAISGRACEQYV.